The clone carrying this TCR beta chain appeared many times. The read stops 3 residues short of the end of the CDR3; the missing end is completed from the germline J gene. This sample was taken from a study of T cell clonality in common variable immunodeficiency. Method: immunoSEQ multiplex PCR; TCRdb's copy keeps in-frame clones and lacks some. The profile covers around 30,000 clones, none occurring a single time. This CDR3 has 16 residues. V was shortened by 3 bases and J by 3 bases, with 16 bases between the two germline ends. This clonotype was sampled from a person aged 18 to 70 in good health. The chain is built from TRBV12-3 or TRBV12-4 and TRBJ2-3, with D tentatively TRBD2 (6 bases). The source material was peripheral blood mononuclear cells. The sequenced CDR3 bases are TGTGCCAGCAGTTTGGGCGGGCGGGGAAATACAGATACG. Amino acids: CASSLGGRGNTDT. In full, the CDR3 is CASSLGGRGNTDTQYF.